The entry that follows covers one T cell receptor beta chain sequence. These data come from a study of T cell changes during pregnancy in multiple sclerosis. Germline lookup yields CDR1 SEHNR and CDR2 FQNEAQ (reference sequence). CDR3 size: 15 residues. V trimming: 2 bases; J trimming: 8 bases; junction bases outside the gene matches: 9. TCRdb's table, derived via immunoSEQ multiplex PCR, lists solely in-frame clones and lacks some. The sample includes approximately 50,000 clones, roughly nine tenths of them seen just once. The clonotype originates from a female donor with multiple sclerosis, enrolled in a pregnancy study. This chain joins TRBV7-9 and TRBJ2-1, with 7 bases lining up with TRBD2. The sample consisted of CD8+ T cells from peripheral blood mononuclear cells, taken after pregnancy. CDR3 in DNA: TGTGCCAGCAGCTTACAGACTAGCCGCGGGGATGAGCAGTTCTTC. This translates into CASSLQTSRGDEQFF.